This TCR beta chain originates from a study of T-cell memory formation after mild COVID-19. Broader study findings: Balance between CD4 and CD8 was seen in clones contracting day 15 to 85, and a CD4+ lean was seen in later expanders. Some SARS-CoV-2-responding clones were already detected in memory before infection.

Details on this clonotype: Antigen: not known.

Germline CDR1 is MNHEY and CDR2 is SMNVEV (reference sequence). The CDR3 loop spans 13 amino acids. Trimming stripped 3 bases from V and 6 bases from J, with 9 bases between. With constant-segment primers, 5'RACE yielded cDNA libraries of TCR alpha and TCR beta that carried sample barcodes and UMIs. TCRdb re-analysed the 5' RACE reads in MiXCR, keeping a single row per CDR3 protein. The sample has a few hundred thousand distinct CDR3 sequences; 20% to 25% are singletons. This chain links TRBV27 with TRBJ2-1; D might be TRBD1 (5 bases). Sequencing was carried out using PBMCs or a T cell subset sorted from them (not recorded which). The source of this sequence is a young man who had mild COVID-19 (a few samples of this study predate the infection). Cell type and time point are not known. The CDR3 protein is CASSLVRANEQFF. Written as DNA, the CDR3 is TGTGCCAGCAGTTTGGTCAGGGCCAATGAGCAGTTCTTC.